Listed below are T cell receptor beta chains from one sample, sequenced in a study of PD-1 blockade in classical Hodgkin lymphoma. Profiled with immunoSEQ multiplex PCR; TCRdb holds only in-frame clones, not every one. The table has about 13,000 clones, 80% seen once; the top ten hold roughly 22%. The sequencing used peripheral blood mononuclear cells (PBMCs), collected at baseline. These receptors were collected from a human donor with classical Hodgkin lymphoma. Both conserved end residues are part of each CDR3. The order of the fields is D gene, V gene, J gene, clone size, CDR3 DNA, CDR3 protein. D genes are given only for firm matches. A clone size is listed for some rows: how often the clone was seen (once, few, many), or a class if it is expanded.

>.|TRBV28|TRBJ1-5|.
TGTGCCAGCAGTCTAGGATTTGGGCCCCAGCATTTT
CASSLGFGPQHF
>TRBD1|TRBV18|TRBJ2-5|once
TGTGCCAGCTCACCTGGACAGGTGGAGACCCAGTACTTC
CASSPGQVETQYF
>TRBD1|TRBV7-9|TRBJ2-1|.
TGTGCCAGCAGCTCCCGGGCCGGGACAGGGGTAGTCAATGAGCAGTTCTTC
CASSSRAGTGVVNEQFF
>TRBD1|TRBV27|TRBJ2-7|.
TGTGCCAGCAGTTTTTCTACAGGGGGCTACGAGCAGTACTTC
CASSFSTGGYEQYF
>TRBD1|TRBV11-2|TRBJ2-5|few
TGTGCCAGCAGCTTTGGACAGGGGCGCCAAGAGACCCAGTACTTC
CASSFGQGRQETQYF
>TRBD1|TRBV27|TRBJ1-5|.
TGTGCCAGCGGGGACAGGGCCCTCAATCAGCCCCAGCATTTT
CASGDRALNQPQHF
>.|TRBV5-3|TRBJ1-6|.
TGTGCCAGAAGCTTGGTTTTCGGCACTAGCTCCTATAATTCACCCCTCCACTTT
CARSLVFGTSSYNSPLHF
>.|TRBV19|TRBJ1-2|.
TGTGCCAGTAGTAAACTTTTAGGGCAGGGTAAAATCTATGGCTACACCTTC
CASSKLLGQGKIYGYTF
>.|TRBV28|TRBJ2-6|once
TGTGCCAGCGGCGGACACTCTGGGGCCAACGTCCTGACTTTC
CASGGHSGANVLTF
>TRBD1|TRBV6-7|TRBJ2-3|.
TGTGCCAGCAGCACGGAACTCACGACAGGGGCAGATACGCAGTATTTT
CASSTELTTGADTQYF
>TRBD1|TRBV7-2|TRBJ1-3|.
TGTGCCACCTCGAAGGACAGGGCTGGAAACACCATATATTTT
CATSKDRAGNTIYF
>.|TRBV5-1|TRBJ1-2|.
TGCGCCAGCAGCTTGTCTCAATCCTATGGCTACACCTTC
CASSLSQSYGYTF
>.|TRBV27|TRBJ2-5|.
TGTGCCAGCCAAGAAGAGACCCAGTACTTC
CASQEETQYF
>TRBD1|TRBV5-1|TRBJ1-2|.
TGCGCCAGCAGCAGGGGGACAGGGGGCTCGGCGGGCTACACCTTC
CASSRGTGGSAGYTF
>TRBD1|TRBV30|TRBJ1-2|few
TGTGCCTGGAGTGGAAGTAAGACAGGGGTGGACTATGGCTACACCTTC
CAWSGSKTGVDYGYTF
>.|TRBV2|TRBJ1-1|.
TGTGCCAGCAGTGGCCGCTGGACTGAAGCTTTCTTT
CASSGRWTEAFF
>.|TRBV28|TRBJ1-5|.
TGTGCCAGCAGTTTGGCGGGGTTTGGCAATCAGCCCCAGCATTTT
CASSLAGFGNQPQHF
>.|TRBV18|TRBJ2-2|.
TGTGCCAGCTCACCTGGTCTAGACACCGGGGAGCTGTTTTTT
CASSPGLDTGELFF
>.|TRBV29-1|TRBJ2-3|.
TGCAGCGTTGAGACGGGGACAGATACGCAGTATTTT
CSVETGTDTQYF
>.|TRBV5-6|TRBJ2-7|.
TGTGCCAGCAGCTCCTGGGTCGGGGCGATCCTAGGGCAGTACTTC
CASSSWVGAILGQYF
>.|TRBV29-1|TRBJ2-1|.
TGCAGCGTTGAAGACGGTCTTTACAATGAGCAGTTCTTC
CSVEDGLYNEQFF